This T cell receptor beta chain was recovered during a study of cytomegalovirus exposure and HLA in healthy donors. Study-level points and caveats: The investigators catalogued 164 TCR beta chains as cytomegalovirus-associated. Most TCRs appeared rarely, but some public TCRs recurred in many donors.

The PCR made use of 60 Vbeta and 13 Jbeta primers. In the source study's methods: Roughly 80 million unique TCR beta chains, 9 million to 11 million shared, were counted in a later analysis. This table comes from immunoSEQ multiplex PCR, and its TCRdb copy is limited to in-frame clones, with some not included. That table furnishes V, J and clone size, whereas the DNA furnished D and trimming. The sample records fewer than 110,000 clones, 70% to 80% being singletons. This clone was counted a few times. Its antigen is still unknown. Among the donors, all were healthy bone marrow donors. Germline V CDR1 and CDR2: LNHDA, SQIVND (reference sequence). This CDR3 is 15 amino acids long. After removal of 8 bases from V and 4 bases from J, the junction contained 8 bases not matched to a gene.

This sequence joins TRBV19 and TRBJ2-1; the match to TRBD2 covers 10 bases. This sequence originates from a man aged 18 to 30 in good health and CMV-seronegative. Sequenced material: PBMCs. DNA of the CDR3: TGTGCCAGTGGGTCTAGCGGGGGCCTTTACAATGAGCAGTTCTTC. It translates to CASGSSGGLYNEQFF.